The 25 T cell receptor beta chains below all came from one sample that was sequenced in a study of CD8+CD57+ T cells in acquired aplastic anemia. Genomic DNA, the template, was used for profiling of the TCR beta VDJ and CDR3. Each CDR3 protein is one row after TCRdb ran MiXCR on the reads. The table includes roughly 500,000 distinct CDR3 sequences, around 32% detected once. Patients included in sequencing had previously demonstrated CD8+CD57+ cell expansion by flow cytometry. The sample was sorted CD4+, CD8+, or CD8+CD57+ T cells (not recorded which) from PBMCs. All receptors derive from a human donor with aplastic anemia.

The chain employs TRBV20-1 and TRBJ2-7; 10 bases align to TRBD1. Germline CDR1 is DFQATT and CDR2 is SNEGSKA (reference sequence). CDR3 length equals 15 residues. V lost 0 bases, J lost 7 bases, and 9 bases stayed unmatched. CDR3: CSARDLPDRGREQYF. DNA for the CDR3: TGCAGTGCTAGAGACCTACCCGACAGGGGGCGAGAGCAGTACTTC.

This clonotype has just a few counts. The rearrangement links TRBV25-1 to TRBJ2-3; the D gene is possibly TRBD2 (5 bases). Trimming took off 6 bases at V and 1 base at J, with 14 bases between the two ends. Germline V gene sequence: CDR1 MGHDK, CDR2 SYGVNS. CDR3 length equals 15 residues. The CDR3 protein is CASSQGSLGTDTQYF. CDR3 bases: TGTGCCAGCAGCCAAGGGAGTTTGGGCACAGATACGCAGTATTTT.

This clonotype appeared many times. The rearrangement uses TRBV5-1 and TRBJ1-1; 10 bases line up with TRBD1. This CDR3 comprises 14 residues. CDR1 is SGHRS and CDR2 is YFSETQ in the germline V gene. Trimming at V came to 6 bases and at J to 6 bases, leaving 8 bases not matched to a gene. This CDR3 reads CASKVTGGNAEAFF. The DNA of the CDR3 is TGCGCCAGCAAAGTGACAGGGGGCAACGCTGAAGCTTTCTTT. The variable domain in full, completed from reference TRBV5-1 and TRBJ1-1, reads KAGVTQTPRYLIKTRGQQVTLSCSPISGHRSVSWYQQTPGQGLQFLFEYFSETQRNKGNFPGRFSGRQFSNSRSEMNVSTLELGDSALYLCASKVTGGNAEAFFGQGTRLTVV.

The sample holds a few counts of this clonotype. J is TRBJ1-4 and V is TRBV4-2; D is unclear. Per the germline V gene, CDR1 is LGHNA and CDR2 is YNFKEQ. V was shortened by 3 bases and J by 6 bases, with 14 bases between the two germline ends. CDR3 length: 15 amino acids. CDR3 residues: CASSHQRDVDEKLFF. The DNA for the CDR3 is TGTGCCAGCAGCCATCAAAGGGATGTGGATGAAAAACTGTTTTTT.

This clonotype came up many times. V gene TRBV24-1 combines with J gene TRBJ1-5; possible D gene TRBD1, 6 bases. With 5 bases removed from V and 0 bases from J, the gap between germline ends came to 13 bases. This CDR3 spans 16 amino acids. CDR1 KGHDR and CDR2 SFDVKD come from the germline V gene. The CDR3 sequence: CATSASDSNSNQPQHF. The DNA of the CDR3 is TGTGCCACCAGTGCCTCGGACAGTAATAGCAATCAGCCCCAGCATTTT.

Regarding this clonotype: It may be a read error: a sequence one base away is much more abundant. The V call is TRBV10-3, the J call TRBJ1-4; 8 nucleotides line up with TRBD1. CDR3 length equals 14 residues. CDR1 ENHRY and CDR2 SYGVKD come from the germline V gene. The DNA for the CDR3 is TGTGCCATCAGTCAACCGGGACAGGCGGAAAAACTGCTTTTT. Translated: CAISQPGQAEKLLF.

This clonotype was picked up many times. The chain carries TRBV29-1 and TRBJ2-5, with D perhaps being TRBD1 or TRBD2 (6 bases each). Germline-derived CDR1 and CDR2 are SQVTM and ANQGSEA. V gave up 6 bases and J gave up 5 bases, with 13 bases separating them. This CDR3 region has 12 residues. CDR3 in amino acids: CSVQQGGETQYF. The CDR3 DNA is TGCAGCGTCCAACAGGGAGGTGAGACCCAGTACTTC. The full variable domain, rest sourced from reference TRBV29-1 and TRBJ2-5, is SAVISQKPSRDICQRGTSLTIQCQVDSQVTMMFWYRQQPGQSLTLIATANQGSEATYESGFVIDKFPISRPNLTFSTLTVSNMSPEDSSIYLCSVQQGGETQYFGPGTRLLVL.

This clonotype was counted a few times. V and J are TRBV2 and TRBJ2-7; D remains unclear. The CDR3 has 14 residues. Looked up from germline, CDR1 is SNHLY and CDR2 is FYNNEI. V shed 9 bases and J shed 2 bases, with 17 bases lying between them. This CDR3 reads CASQVRPAAYEQYF. The CDR3 DNA reads TGTGCCAGTCAGGTTCGACCTGCCGCCTACGAGCAGTACTTC.

This chain links TRBV2 with TRBJ2-1; a weak D match, TRBD2 (5 bases). The CDR3 runs 14 residues. Germline CDR1 and CDR2: SNHLY and FYNNEI. V dropped 6 bases and J dropped 7 bases, with 16 bases sitting between them. The CDR3 nucleotides are TGTGCCAGCAGCTTCGGCCCTGGCGGGAATGAGCAGTTCTTC. It codes for CASSFGPGGNEQFF. Full variable domain (rest looked up from reference TRBV2 and TRBJ2-1): EPEVTQTPSHQVTQMGQEVILRCVPISNHLYFYWYRQILGQKVEFLVSFYNNEISEKSEIFDDQFSVERPDGSNFTLKIRSTKLEDSAMYFCASSFGPGGNEQFFGPGTRLTVL.

The chain employs TRBV9 and TRBJ1-2, with 8 nucleotides matching TRBD1. Germline values: CDR1 SGDLS, CDR2 YYNGEE. Trimming took 5 bases from V and 6 from J; bases not matched to a gene: 3. The length of the CDR3 is 12 residues. The CDR3 reads CASRQGVHGYTF. For the CDR3, the DNA is TGTGCCAGCAGACAGGGGGTTCATGGCTACACCTTC.

The chain uses TRBV4-2 and TRBJ2-3; the D gene is possibly TRBD1 (5 bases). Trimming took 7 bases from V and 2 from J, leaving 19 bases between them. The CDR3 contains 16 residues. Germline CDR1 LGHNA, CDR2 YNFKEQ. The CDR3 region is CASTPKADGATDTQYF. CDR3 nucleotide sequence: TGTGCCAGCACTCCAAAGGCGGATGGGGCCACAGATACGCAGTATTTT.

The chain has TRBV7-9 and TRBJ1-5; the D is unclear. CDR3 length equals 13 residues. The germline V gene has CDR1 SEHNR and CDR2 FQNEAQ (reference sequence). V lost 2 bases and J 5 bases, leaving 7 bases between the germline ends. CDR3 DNA sequence: TGTGCCAGCAGCTTATCACAGTATCAGCCCCAGCATTTT. Translating it yields CASSLSQYQPQHF.

This clonotype was seen a few times. The chain is built from TRBV5-5 and TRBJ1-2; tentatively, D is TRBD1 (5 bases). The CDR3 sequence is 16 residues long. Trimming stripped 5 bases from V and 4 bases from J, with 21 bases between. Germline CDR1 is SGHKS and CDR2 is YYEKEE (reference sequence). As DNA, the CDR3 is TGTGCCAGCAGAAAAGCTGAAGGAGCCGGGGGCTATGGCTACACCTTC. Its translation is CASRKAEGAGGYGYTF.

Only a few counts were recorded for this clonotype. The chain joins TRBV6-2 or TRBV6-3 to TRBJ1-5; TRBD1 aligns across 9 bases. The J segment lost 1 base and the V segment lost 4 bases, leaving 14 bases of the junction unmatched. Germline CDR1 reads MNHEY; CDR2 reads SVGEGT. This CDR3 has 19 residues. The CDR3 region is CASSSLGQGLLPSNQPQHF. The CDR3 nucleotides read TGTGCCAGCAGTTCCCTGGGACAGGGACTCCTACCCAGCAATCAGCCCCAGCATTTT.

This clonotype was seen a few times. V and J are TRBV20-1 and TRBJ2-2; unclear D gene. CDR3 length equals 14 residues. The V gene's germline CDR1 is DFQATT and CDR2 SNEGSKA (reference sequence). V lost 5 bases, J lost 1 base, and 11 bases lay in between. The CDR3 bases are TGCAGTGCTTCCCGGAACAAGAACACCGGGGAGCTGTTTTTT. It translates to CSASRNKNTGELFF.

In this sample, this clonotype turned up many times. This chain joins TRBV7-2 and TRBJ2-7; tentative D call: TRBD2 (6 bases). Trimming cost V 1 base and J 2 bases, with 9 bases left between them. Germline V gene lookup returns CDR1 SGHTA and CDR2 FQGNSA. The CDR3 consists of 14 residues. In DNA, the CDR3 is TGTGCCAGCAGCTTAGACGGGGGAACCTACGAGCAGTACTTC. Amino acid sequence: CASSLDGGTYEQYF.

Points on this clonotype: One junction end disagrees with the germline gene, perhaps due to a read error. The chain combines TRBV20-1 with TRBJ1-1; 12 bases are a match to TRBD1. The germline gives CDR1 DFQATT, CDR2 SNEGSKA (reference sequence). CDR3 size: 11 residues. The CDR3 DNA is TGCAGTACACAGACCGGGACAGGGGGCCTCTTT. As protein: CSTQTGTGGLF.

J is TRBJ2-3 and V is TRBV3-1; possible D gene TRBD1, 6 bases. V was trimmed by 0 bases and J by 4 bases, leaving 17 bases between them. The V gene's germline CDR1 is LGHDT and CDR2 YNNKEL (reference sequence). The CDR3 is made up of 17 amino acids. CDR3 in amino acids: CASSQDQMPGVADTQYF. The CDR3, as DNA: TGTGCCAGCAGCCAAGATCAGATGCCAGGGGTGGCAGATACGCAGTATTTT.

The J gene is TRBJ2-1, the V gene TRBV3-1; a weak D match, TRBD1 (6 bases). Trimming pared 0 bases from V and 0 bases from J, leaving 15 bases between. This CDR3 is built from 18 residues. From germline, CDR1 is LGHDT and CDR2 YNNKEL (reference sequence). The CDR3 DNA is TGTGCCAGCAGCCAAGATTGGGGGCAGGTGAGCTCCTACAATGAGCAGTTCTTC. Translation: CASSQDWGQVSSYNEQFF.

This clonotype was observed many times. The J gene is TRBJ2-5, the V gene TRBV7-6; a weak D match, TRBD2 (8 bases). The V end lost 5 bases, the J end lost 2 bases, and 18 bases lay between the germline ends. The CDR3 length is 16 residues. CDR1 and CDR2 (germline): SGHVS, FNYEAQ. The CDR3 DNA reads as TGTGCCAGCAGCACCTTAGCGGGACAGCTTCAAGAGACCCAGTACTTC. It codes for CASSTLAGQLQETQYF.

A note on this clonotype: One end of the junction varies from germline; a read error may be responsible. The chain has TRBV19 and TRBJ2-7; 7 bases map to TRBD1. This CDR3 has 13 residues. CDR1 LNHDA and CDR2 SQIVND come from the germline V gene (reference sequence). This CDR3 is CASSTGTVLERYF. Here the CDR3 DNA reads TGTGCCAGTAGCACCGGGACAGTCCTTGAGCGGTACTTC.

Only a few counts were recorded for this clonotype. The chain has TRBV2 and TRBJ1-2, with D possibly matching TRBD1 (6 bases). V lost 5 bases and J lost 8, with 18 bases in between. Germline V lookup: CDR1 SNHLY, CDR2 FYNNEI. This CDR3 region has 14 residues. The CDR3 reads CASSSSGALRGYTF. CDR3 in DNA: TGTGCCAGCAGTAGTTCAGGGGCCTTACGAGGCTACACCTTC.

This clonotype appeared a few times. The chain couples TRBV30 to TRBJ2-7; 10 nucleotides line up with TRBD2. The CDR3 has 14 residues. Trimming removed 0 bases from V and 9 bases from J; junction bases left unmatched: 8. Germline CDR1 GTSNPN, CDR2 SVGIG (reference sequence). CDR3 bases: TGTGCCTGGAGTGTACCAGGCACTAGCGGGGTGCAGTACTTC. Translated, it gives CAWSVPGTSGVQYF. Looking up the rest from reference TRBV30 and TRBJ2-7 gives the full variable domain: SQTIHQWPATLVQPVGSPLSLECTVEGTSNPNLYWYRQAAGRGLQLLFYSVGIGQISSEVPQNLSASRPQDRQFILSSKKLLLSDSGFYLCAWSVPGTSGVQYFGPGTRLTVT.

This clonotype was counted at least ten times. Just one base apart from a much larger clone, this may be a read error. This is likely a read error, given that the CDR3 carries no conserved phenylalanine or tryptophan at its end. The genes are TRBV10-3 and TRBJ1-5; D remains ambiguous. Looked up from germline, CDR1 is ENHRY and CDR2 is SYGVKD. The CDR3 is made up of 13 amino acids. V lost 8 bases, J lost 2 bases, and 10 bases lay in between. CDR3 coding DNA: TGTGCCATCGAACGCAAGGGCAATCAGCCCCAGCATCTT. Translated, it gives CAIERKGNQPQHL.

Points on this clonotype: Possible read error: a much larger clone is one base away. This rearrangement joins TRBV20-1 to TRBJ1-5; TRBD1 matches at 8 bases. The CDR3 contains 14 residues. Trimming at V came to 4 bases and at J to 0 bases, leaving 2 bases not matched to a gene. Germline V gene lookup returns CDR1 DFQATT and CDR2 SNEGSKA (reference sequence). The CDR3 DNA reads TGCAGTGCTAAGGGACAGGATAGCAATCAGCCCCAGCATTTT. Protein product: CSAKGQDSNQPQHF.